This entry lists 5 T cell receptor beta chains sequenced from one sample in a study of T cell responses to AZD1222 COVID-19 vaccine. Clones were sequenced by immunoSEQ multiplex PCR, and TCRdb holds only the in-frame ones, with some missing. The sample has 70,000 or so clones, around 89% seen once. The source was peripheral blood, collected on day 0 of AZD1222 vaccination. The receptor set was obtained from an adult in good health.

V is TRBV6-5 and J is TRBJ2-7; 8 nucleotides match TRBD1. The germline V gene has CDR1 MNHEY and CDR2 SVGAGI. Germline trimming cut 6 bases from V and 7 bases from J; bases unmatched to any gene: 11. CDR3 length equals 14 residues. CDR3 sequence: CASRKGRQGWEQYF. CDR3 DNA sequence: TGTGCCAGCAGGAAGGGTCGACAGGGGTGGGAGCAGTACTTC.

The gene calls are TRBV29-1 and TRBJ1-2; maybe TRBD1 (5 bases). The V and J ends lost 7 bases and 4 bases respectively, with 10 bases between them. The CDR3 is 11 amino acids. The germline gives CDR1 SQVTM, CDR2 ANQGSEA. CDR3 in amino acids: CSAQTAYGYTF. CDR3 bases: TGCAGCGCCCAGACAGCCTATGGCTACACCTTC.

This clone was detected only a few times. This chain connects TRBV5-1 to TRBJ2-2; D remains unclear. CDR1 and CDR2 from the germline V gene are SGHRS and YFSETQ. The CDR3 totals 14 residues. With 3 bases removed from V and 7 bases from J, the gap between germline ends came to 13 bases. The CDR3 nucleotides are TGCGCCAGCAGCTCACACAGCGCGGACGGGGAGCTGTTTTTT. It codes for CASSSHSADGELFF.

This sequence joins TRBV7-9 and TRBJ2-5, with 8 bases lining up with TRBD2. Trimming cost V 1 base and J 2 bases; bases outside gene matches: 6. The germline V gene encodes CDR1 SEHNR and CDR2 FQNEAQ (reference sequence). CDR3 size: 16 residues. CDR3 in amino acids: CASSLGTSGKQETQYF. CDR3 bases: TGTGCCAGCAGCTTAGGCACTAGCGGAAAACAAGAGACCCAGTACTTC. The variable domain in full, with the rest retrieved from reference TRBV7-9 and TRBJ2-5, is DTGVSQNPRHKITKRGQNVTFRCDPISEHNRLYWYRQTLGQGPEFLTYFQNEAQLEKSRLLSDRFSAERPKGSFSTLEIQRTEQGDSAMYLCASSLGTSGKQETQYFGPGTRLLVL.

The J gene is TRBJ2-5, the V gene TRBV19; 10 bases match TRBD2. V shed 4 bases, J shed 5 bases, and the junction held 4 bases outside the gene matches. CDR1 and CDR2 from the germline V gene are LNHDA and SQIVND (reference sequence). The CDR3 is 14 residues long. CDR3: CASSKPGLAETQYF. The CDR3 DNA reads as TGTGCCAGTAGTAAACCGGGACTAGCGGAGACCCAGTACTTC.